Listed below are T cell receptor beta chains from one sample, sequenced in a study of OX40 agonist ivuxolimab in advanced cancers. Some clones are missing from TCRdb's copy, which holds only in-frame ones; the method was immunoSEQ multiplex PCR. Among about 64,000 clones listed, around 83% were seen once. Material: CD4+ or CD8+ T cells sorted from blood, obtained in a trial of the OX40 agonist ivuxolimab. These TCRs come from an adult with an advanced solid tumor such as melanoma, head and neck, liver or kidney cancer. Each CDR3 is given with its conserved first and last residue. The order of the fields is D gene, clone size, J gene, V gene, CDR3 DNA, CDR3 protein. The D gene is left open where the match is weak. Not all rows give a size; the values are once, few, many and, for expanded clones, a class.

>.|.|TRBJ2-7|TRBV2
TGTGCCAGCAGTGAAGCGCCGAGACTGAGAAACTCCTACGAGCAGTACTTC
CASSEAPRLRNSYEQYF
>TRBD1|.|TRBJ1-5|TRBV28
TGTGCCAGCAGTACCCGGACAGGGTATCAGCCCCAGCATTTT
CASSTRTGYQPQHF
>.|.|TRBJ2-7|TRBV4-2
TGTGCCAGCAGCCAAGAATTGGGGGTTAGGGCCTACGAGCAGTACTTC
CASSQELGVRAYEQYF
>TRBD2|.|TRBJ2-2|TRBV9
TGTGCCAGCAGCGTAGCTTCGGGGGACCTAGCGGGTACGAACACCGGGGAGCTGTTTTTT
CASSVASGDLAGTNTGELFF
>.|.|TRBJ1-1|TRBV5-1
TGCGCCAGCAGCTCAGGGGACATGAACACTGAAGCTTTCTTT
CASSSGDMNTEAFF
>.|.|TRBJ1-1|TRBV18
TGTGCCAGCTCACTCACCGGGGAGAACACTGAAGCTTTCTTT
CASSLTGENTEAFF
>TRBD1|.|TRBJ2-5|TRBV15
TGTGCCACCAGCAGAGATCCAGGACAGGGCTTAGAGACCCAGTACTTC
CATSRDPGQGLETQYF
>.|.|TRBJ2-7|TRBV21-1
TGTGCCAGCAGCAAAGCGCTTGACAGGGGGACCTACGAGCAGTACTTC
CASSKALDRGTYEQYF
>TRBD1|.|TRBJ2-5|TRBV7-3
TGTGCCAGCAGCTTCAACAGGGGGGCGAAGACCCAGTACTTC
CASSFNRGAKTQYF
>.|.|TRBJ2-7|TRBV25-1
TGTGCCAGCAGTGATTTAAGCAATTCCTACTACCAGCAGTACTTC
CASSDLSNSYYQQYF
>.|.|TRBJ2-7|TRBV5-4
TGTGCCAGCAGTGCAGGGGAAGTTTCCTACGAGCAGTACTTC
CASSAGEVSYEQYF
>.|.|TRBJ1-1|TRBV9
TGTGCCAGCAGCGTCTCAGCGGGGGACACTGAAGCTTTCTTT
CASSVSAGDTEAFF
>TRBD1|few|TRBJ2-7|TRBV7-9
TGTGCCAGCAGCTTAGCGAGGACAGGGAGCTCCTACGAGCAGTACTTC
CASSLARTGSSYEQYF
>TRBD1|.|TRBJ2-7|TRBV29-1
TGCAGCGTTGGGCCGGTGGGACAGGGCTACGAGCAGTACTTC
CSVGPVGQGYEQYF
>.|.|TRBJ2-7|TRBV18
TGTGCCAGCTCACCCCGGGACTTTCCCTACGAGCAGTACTTC
CASSPRDFPYEQYF
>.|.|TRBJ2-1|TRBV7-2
TGTGCCAGCAGCTTAGCGCGGGGCGCTGTAGATCGCAATGAGCAGTTCTTC
CASSLARGAVDRNEQFF
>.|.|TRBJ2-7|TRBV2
TGTGCCAGCAGGGAACCCATGTGGACTGGAGCTTACGAGCAGTACTTC
CASREPMWTGAYEQYF
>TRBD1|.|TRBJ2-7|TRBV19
TGTGCCAGTAGGCCGGGACAGGGATCCTACGAGCAGTACTTC
CASRPGQGSYEQYF
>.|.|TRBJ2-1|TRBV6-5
TGTGCCAGCAGTTACTCAGGACAGCCCTACAATGAGCAGTTCTTC
CASSYSGQPYNEQFF
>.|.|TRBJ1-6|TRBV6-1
TGTGCCAGCAGTGGAAATTTCTTGGCGGGGGGATCCCTCCACTTT
CASSGNFLAGGSLHF
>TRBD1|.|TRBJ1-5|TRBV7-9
TGTGCCAGCAGCAGAGGGACAGGGGGCGAGGGCAATCAGCCCCAGCATTTT
CASSRGTGGEGNQPQHF
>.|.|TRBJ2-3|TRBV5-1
TGCGCCAGCAGCTTGGGAGGGACAGATACGCAGTATTTT
CASSLGGTDTQYF
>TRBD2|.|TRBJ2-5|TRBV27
TGTGCCAGCAGTCTCCATCGACTAGCGGGGGCAGAGACCCAGTACTTC
CASSLHRLAGAETQYF
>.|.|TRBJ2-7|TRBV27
TGTGCCAGCAGTTTATTGCCGCGGAGGGGGGCCCTGGAGCAGTACTTC
CASSLLPRRGALEQYF
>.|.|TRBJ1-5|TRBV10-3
TGTGCCATCAGTGCGACGGCCCCGGGCGGTGATAAGCCCCAGCATTTT
CAISATAPGGDKPQHF
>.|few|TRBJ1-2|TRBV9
TGTGCCAGCAGCTCAAGTTCTCTCGGCTACACCTTC
CASSSSSLGYTF
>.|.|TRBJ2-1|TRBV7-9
TGTGCCAGCAGCTTTATTCCATTTTACAATGAGCAGTTCTTC
CASSFIPFYNEQFF
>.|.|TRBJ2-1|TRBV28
TGTGCCAGCAGTTTGCTGGGGATGGCATACAATGAGCAGTTCTTC
CASSLLGMAYNEQFF
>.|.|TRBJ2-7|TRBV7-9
TGTGCCAGCAGCCAAACTCCCTACGAGCAGTACTTC
CASSQTPYEQYF
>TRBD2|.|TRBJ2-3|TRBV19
TGTGCCAGTCGAGGACTAGCGGGAGATACGCAGTATTTT
CASRGLAGDTQYF
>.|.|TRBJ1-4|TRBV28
TGTGCCAGCAGTGAGGGGCGTGATGAAAAACTGTTTTTT
CASSEGRDEKLFF
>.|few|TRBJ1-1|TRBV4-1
TGCGCCAGCAGCCCCGTGGGCGGGGTCTACACTGAAGCTTTCTTT
CASSPVGGVYTEAFF
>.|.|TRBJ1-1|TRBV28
TGTGCCAGCAGTTTGGGGGCTGAAGCTTTCTTT
CASSLGAEAFF
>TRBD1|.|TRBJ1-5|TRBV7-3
TGTGCCAGCAGCTTAACGGTGACAGGGGGAAACAATCAGCCCCAGCATTTT
CASSLTVTGGNNQPQHF
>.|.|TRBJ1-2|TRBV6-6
TGTGCCAGCAGTCGTCGGGCAGGGGAGGTCTTCTACACCTTC
CASSRRAGEVFYTF
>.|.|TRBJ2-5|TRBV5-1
TGCGCCAGCAGCCCCCCGGGCGGGACTTTAAAGACCCAGTACTTC
CASSPPGGTLKTQYF
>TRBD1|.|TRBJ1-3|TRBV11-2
TGTGCCAGCAGAAAAACAGGGGAGGGAGGAAACACCATATATTTT
CASRKTGEGGNTIYF
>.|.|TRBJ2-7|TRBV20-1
TGCAGTGCTCCCTTGTTGGGGAAGCAGTACTTC
CSAPLLGKQYF
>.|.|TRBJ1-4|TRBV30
TGTGCCTGGAGCCCGGGGGGAAGAGTGGAAGAAAAACTGTTTTTT
CAWSPGGRVEEKLFF
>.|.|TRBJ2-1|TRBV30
TGTGCCTGGAGGCTTTCCTACAATGAGCAGTTCTTC
CAWRLSYNEQFF